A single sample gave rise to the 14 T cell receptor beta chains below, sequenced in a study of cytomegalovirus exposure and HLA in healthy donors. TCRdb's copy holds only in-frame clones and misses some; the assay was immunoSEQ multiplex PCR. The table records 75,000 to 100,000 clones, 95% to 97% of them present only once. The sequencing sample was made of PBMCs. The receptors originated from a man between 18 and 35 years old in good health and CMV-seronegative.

The CDR3 DNA reads TGTGCCAGCAGTTCAACAGGGGGTTCTGGAAACACCATATATTTT. It yields the protein CASSSTGGSGNTIYF. V usage is TRBV28 and J usage is TRBJ1-3; 8 bases agree with TRBD1. The CDR3 runs 15 residues. Looked up from germline, CDR1 is MDHEN and CDR2 is SYDVKM. With 4 bases clipped from V and 1 base from J, the junction kept 3 bases outside the gene matches.

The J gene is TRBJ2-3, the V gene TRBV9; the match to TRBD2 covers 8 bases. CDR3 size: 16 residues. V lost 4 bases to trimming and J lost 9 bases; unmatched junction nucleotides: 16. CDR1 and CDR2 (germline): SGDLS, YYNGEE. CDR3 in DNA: TGTGCCAGCAGCCCCGTTCCGGGAGGGGGGGCTTGGACGCAGTATTTT. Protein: CASSPVPGGGAWTQYF.

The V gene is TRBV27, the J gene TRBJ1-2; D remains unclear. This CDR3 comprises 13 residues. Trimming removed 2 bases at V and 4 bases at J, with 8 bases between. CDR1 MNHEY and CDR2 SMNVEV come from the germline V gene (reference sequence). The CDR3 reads CASSLKPGYGYTF. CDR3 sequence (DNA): TGTGCCAGCAGTTTAAAACCAGGCTATGGCTACACCTTC.

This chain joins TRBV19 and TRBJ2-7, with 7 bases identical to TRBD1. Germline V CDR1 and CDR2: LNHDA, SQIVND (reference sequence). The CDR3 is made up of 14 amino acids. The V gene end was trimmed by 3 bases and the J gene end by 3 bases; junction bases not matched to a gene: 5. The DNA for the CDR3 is TGTGCCAGTAGTATGGCAGGGGGAGACTACGAGCAGTACTTC. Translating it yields CASSMAGGDYEQYF.

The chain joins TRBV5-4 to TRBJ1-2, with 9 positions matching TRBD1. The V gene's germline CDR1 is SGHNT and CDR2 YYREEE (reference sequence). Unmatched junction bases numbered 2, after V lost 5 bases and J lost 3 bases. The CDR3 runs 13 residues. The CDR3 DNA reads TGTGCCAGCAGAACAGGGGGCGACTATGGCTACACCTTC. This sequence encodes CASRTGGDYGYTF.

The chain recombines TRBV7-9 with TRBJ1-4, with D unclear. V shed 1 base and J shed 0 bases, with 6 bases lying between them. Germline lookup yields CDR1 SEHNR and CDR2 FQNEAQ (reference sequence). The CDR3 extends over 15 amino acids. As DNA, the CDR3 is TGTGCCAGCAGCTTAGGGGCTTCAACTAATGAAAAACTGTTTTTT. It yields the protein CASSLGASTNEKLFF.

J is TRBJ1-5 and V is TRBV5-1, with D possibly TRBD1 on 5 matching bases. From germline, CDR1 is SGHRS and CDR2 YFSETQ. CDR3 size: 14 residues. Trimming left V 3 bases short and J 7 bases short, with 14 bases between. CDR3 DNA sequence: TGCGCCAGCAGCTCTGGAACAGGCTTGCAGCCCCAGCATTTT. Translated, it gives CASSSGTGLQPQHF. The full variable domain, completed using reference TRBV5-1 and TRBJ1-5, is KAGVTQTPRYLIKTRGQQVTLSCSPISGHRSVSWYQQTPGQGLQFLFEYFSETQRNKGNFPGRFSGRQFSNSRSEMNVSTLELGDSALYLCASSSGTGLQPQHFGDGTRLSIL.

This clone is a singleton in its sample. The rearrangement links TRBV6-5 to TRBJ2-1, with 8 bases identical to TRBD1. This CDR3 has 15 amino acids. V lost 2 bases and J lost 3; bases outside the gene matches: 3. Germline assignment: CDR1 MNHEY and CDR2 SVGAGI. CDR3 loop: CASSYVGTGYNEQFF. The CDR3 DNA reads TGTGCCAGCAGTTACGTCGGGACAGGCTACAATGAGCAGTTCTTC.

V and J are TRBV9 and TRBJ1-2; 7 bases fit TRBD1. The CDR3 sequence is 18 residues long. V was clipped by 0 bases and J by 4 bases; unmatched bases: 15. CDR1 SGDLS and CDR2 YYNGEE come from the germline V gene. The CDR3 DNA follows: TGTGCCAGCAGCGTAGGAGGGACAGCGGGTCGGTTCTTCTATGGCTACACCTTC. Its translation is CASSVGGTAGRFFYGYTF.

For the CDR3, the DNA is TGTGCCAGCAGTGTCGACCGGGACAGGGAATATGGCTACACCTTC. Encoded protein: CASSVDRDREYGYTF. The gene calls are TRBV6-1 and TRBJ1-2; 9 bases match TRBD1. Germline lookup yields CDR1 MNHNS and CDR2 SASEGT. J was trimmed by 5 bases and V by 4 bases; bases with no gene match: 8. This CDR3 is built from 15 residues.

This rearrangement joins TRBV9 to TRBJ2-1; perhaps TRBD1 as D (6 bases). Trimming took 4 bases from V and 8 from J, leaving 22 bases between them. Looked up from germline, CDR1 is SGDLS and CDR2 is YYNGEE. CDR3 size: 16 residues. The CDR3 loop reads CASSPSGRGQYYEQFF. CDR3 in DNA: TGTGCCAGCAGCCCGTCTGGCAGGGGCCAATATTATGAGCAGTTCTTC.

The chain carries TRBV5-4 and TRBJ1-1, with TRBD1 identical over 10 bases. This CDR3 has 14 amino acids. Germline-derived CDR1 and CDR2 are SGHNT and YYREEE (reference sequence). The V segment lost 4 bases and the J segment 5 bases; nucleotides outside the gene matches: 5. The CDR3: CASSRDRGSTEAFF. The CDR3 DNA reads TGTGCCAGCAGCCGGGACAGGGGCTCGACTGAAGCTTTCTTT.

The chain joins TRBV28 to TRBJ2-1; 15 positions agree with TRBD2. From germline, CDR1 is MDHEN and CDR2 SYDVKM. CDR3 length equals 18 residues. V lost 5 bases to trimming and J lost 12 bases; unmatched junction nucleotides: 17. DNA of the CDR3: TGTGCCAGCAGTAAAAACCCAGGACTAGCGGGAGGGGAGAGGAGGCAGTTCTTC. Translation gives CASSKNPGLAGGERRQFF.

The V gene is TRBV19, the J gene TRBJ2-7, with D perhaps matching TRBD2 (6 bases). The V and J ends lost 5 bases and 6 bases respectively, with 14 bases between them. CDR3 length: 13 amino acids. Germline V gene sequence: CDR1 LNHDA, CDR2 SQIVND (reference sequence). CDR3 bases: TGTGCCAGTAGTCCAGGACTAAGTCGCGAGCAGTACTTC. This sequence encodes CASSPGLSREQYF.